These 26 T cell receptor beta chains came from one sample sequenced in a study of blood T cell repertoires in COVID-19. Clones were read by immunoSEQ multiplex PCR, and TCRdb kept only the in-frame ones, dropping some. The data contain more than 90,000 clones, around 79% of them singletons. The sequenced sample consisted of peripheral blood. These receptors were obtained from a man aged 45-60 years with acute or convalescent COVID-19.

The V gene is TRBV12-3 or TRBV12-4, the J gene TRBJ2-1; D is perhaps TRBD2 (5 bases). The CDR3 extends over 12 amino acids. V gave up 6 bases and J gave up 5 bases, with 8 bases separating them. The CDR3 here is CASRLLDNEQFF. CDR3 nucleotides: TGTGCCAGCAGACTACTAGACAATGAGCAGTTCTTC.

This chain uses TRBV7-8 with TRBJ2-5; 15 bases are a match to TRBD2. CDR1 and CDR2 (germline): SGHVS, FQNEAQ. The CDR3 spans 15 residues. The J segment lost 5 bases and the V segment lost 5 bases, leaving 3 bases of the junction unmatched. As DNA, the CDR3 is TGTGCCAGCAGCAGGGGACTAGCGGGGGGTGAGACCCAGTACTTC. It encodes CASSRGLAGGETQYF.

The chain recombines TRBV5-6 with TRBJ2-2; D might be TRBD1 (6 bases). The CDR3 extends over 13 amino acids. V was trimmed by 6 bases and J by 7 bases, leaving 13 bases between them. Germline CDR1 is SGHDT and CDR2 is YYEEEE. CDR3 sequence reads: CASTYREGGELFF. CDR3 DNA: TGTGCCAGCACCTACAGGGAAGGCGGGGAGCTGTTTTTT. Filled out from reference TRBV5-6 and TRBJ2-2, the complete variable domain reads DAGVTQSPTHLIKTRGQQVTLRCSPKSGHDTVSWYQQALGQGPQFIFQYYEEEERQRGNFPDRFSGHQFPNYSSELNVNALLLGDSALYLCASTYREGGELFFGEGSRLTVL.

This clone was seen more than once but under ten times. V usage is TRBV5-6 and J usage is TRBJ1-2, with D possibly TRBD1 on 6 matching bases. Germline-derived CDR1 and CDR2 are SGHDT and YYEEEE. The V end lost 4 bases, the J end lost 0 bases, and 13 bases lay between the germline ends. The CDR3 loop spans 15 amino acids. In DNA, the CDR3 is TGTGCCAGCAGCCGTGTGACAGGTTCTAACTATGGCTACACCTTC. It is translated as CASSRVTGSNYGYTF.

V and J are TRBV5-1 and TRBJ1-1; 8 nucleotides align to TRBD1. The CDR3 is 18 amino acids. Germline V gives CDR1 SGHRS, CDR2 YFSETQ. V shed 0 bases, J shed 2 bases, and the junction held 12 bases outside the gene matches. For the CDR3, the DNA is TGCGCCAGCAGCTTGGTACGGAGGACAGGGATATTTAACACTGAAGCTTTCTTT. It yields the protein CASSLVRRTGIFNTEAFF.

This clone appeared a single time. V is TRBV7-3 and J is TRBJ1-2, with 12 bases that match TRBD1. In germline, CDR1 is SGHTA, CDR2 FQGTGA. With V trimmed by 5 bases and J by 5 bases, 6 bases remained unmatched. CDR3 length: 15 residues. The CDR3 protein is CASSPGQGADYGYTF. CDR3 coding DNA: TGTGCCAGCAGCCCGGGACAGGGGGCCGATTATGGCTACACCTTC.

This clone was detected only once. V usage is TRBV6-5 and J usage is TRBJ2-1; D perhaps matches TRBD1 (5 bases). V dropped 8 bases and J dropped 0 bases, with 11 bases sitting between them. Germline V lookup: CDR1 MNHEY, CDR2 SVGAGI. This CDR3 is built from 14 residues. CDR3 residues: CASGRQYSYNEQFF. CDR3 DNA: TGTGCCAGCGGAAGACAGTACTCCTACAATGAGCAGTTCTTC.

The CDR3 sequence is CAWSPTAGNYGYTF. CDR3 DNA: TGTGCCTGGAGTCCAACGGCGGGGAACTATGGCTACACCTTC. This rearrangement joins TRBV30 to TRBJ1-2; D ambiguous. The CDR3 sequence is 14 residues long. Per the germline V gene, CDR1 is GTSNPN and CDR2 is SVGIG (reference sequence). Trimming stripped 2 bases from V and 2 bases from J, with 12 bases between.

J is TRBJ2-7 and V is TRBV4-2; TRBD2 matches at 7 bases. This CDR3 has 15 amino acids. V lost 4 bases to trimming and J lost 1 base; unmatched junction nucleotides: 7. Germline assignment: CDR1 LGHNA and CDR2 YNFKEQ. The CDR3 region is CASSRGSGLSYEQYF. CDR3 nucleotides: TGTGCCAGCAGCCGCGGTAGCGGGTTATCCTACGAGCAGTACTTC.

This clone was seen a handful of times. The genes are TRBV7-8 and TRBJ1-6; TRBD1 agrees at 7 bases. This CDR3 has 15 amino acids. Germline CDR1 is SGHVS and CDR2 is FQNEAQ. With 6 bases clipped from V and 0 bases from J, the junction kept 2 bases outside the gene matches. In DNA form, the CDR3 reads TGTGCCAGCAGGACAGGGAACTCCTATAATTCACCCCTCCACTTT. Translating gives CASRTGNSYNSPLHF.

This clone showed up just a few times. V usage is TRBV10-1 and J usage is TRBJ2-2; tentative D call: TRBD2 (5 bases). The V gene's germline CDR1 is WNHNN and CDR2 SYGVQD (reference sequence). Between the trimmed V and J ends, which lost 6 bases and 6 bases, there was a span of 14 bases. CDR3 length equals 14 residues. Written as DNA, the CDR3 is TGCGCCAGCAGCCGAGGGTCCAACCCCGGGGAGCTGTTTTTT. Translating it yields CASSRGSNPGELFF.

This chain joins TRBV19 and TRBJ2-2; 7 positions agree with TRBD2. The V segment lost 1 base and the J segment 5 bases; nucleotides outside the gene matches: 7. The CDR3 contains 16 residues. Germline values: CDR1 LNHDA, CDR2 SQIVND (reference sequence). The DNA of the CDR3 is TGTGCCAGTAGTATAGGGCAGGGAGGGGAAACCGGGGAGCTGTTTTTT. Translation: CASSIGQGGETGELFF.

The V call is TRBV30, the J call TRBJ1-4; D is perhaps TRBD1 (5 bases). The CDR3 runs 17 residues. V was pared by 0 bases and J by 1 base, with 15 bases between. Germline V gene data show CDR1 as GTSNPN and CDR2 as SVGIG (reference sequence). Here the CDR3 reads CAWSVTWGVGTNEKLFF. The CDR3 nucleotides are TGTGCCTGGAGTGTAACGTGGGGGGTGGGAACTAATGAAAAACTGTTTTTT.

This chain links TRBV6-5 with TRBJ2-4; D is ambiguous. V lost 7 bases and J 1 base, leaving 5 bases between the germline ends. Per the germline V gene, CDR1 is MNHEY and CDR2 is SVGAGI. The CDR3 consists of 12 residues. The CDR3 sequence is CASTRAKNIQYF. The CDR3 DNA reads TGTGCCAGCACTAGGGCCAAAAACATTCAGTACTTC.

The CDR3 DNA follows: TGTGCCACCAGTGATCACGGGACAGACCTTGGCACCGGGGAGCTGTTTTTT. The encoded protein is CATSDHGTDLGTGELFF. This chain connects TRBV24-1 to TRBJ2-2; 7 bases agree with TRBD1. Germline trimming cut 3 bases from V and 4 bases from J; bases unmatched to any gene: 10. CDR1 is KGHDR, CDR2 SFDVKD, per germline. This CDR3 comprises 17 residues.

A remark on this clone: The junction departs from germline at one end; a sequencing error may be responsible. The rearrangement joins TRBV7-7 to TRBJ2-2, with 8 bases fitting TRBD1. Germline V gives CDR1 SSHAT, CDR2 FNYEAQ (reference sequence). The CDR3 runs 15 residues. For the CDR3, the DNA is TGTGCTAGCAGCTCAAGGACAGGGCCCACCGGGGAGCTGTTTTTT. Translation gives CASSSRTGPTGELFF.

The chain carries TRBV2 and TRBJ2-1; 8 bases fit TRBD2. CDR3 length: 13 amino acids. In germline, CDR1 is SNHLY, CDR2 FYNNEI. Trimming at V came to 8 bases and at J to 4 bases, leaving 4 bases not matched to a gene. Here the CDR3 reads CASGTSGYNEQFF. The CDR3 DNA reads TGTGCCAGCGGAACTAGCGGTTACAATGAGCAGTTCTTC.

The chain uses TRBV11-2 and TRBJ2-3; TRBD2 is a possible D gene (5 bases). The CDR3 totals 14 residues. V was trimmed by 6 bases and J by 1 base, leaving 11 bases between them. Germline V gene lookup returns CDR1 SGHAT and CDR2 FQNNGV. The CDR3 DNA reads as TGTGCCAGCAGTGAGGGCTTCCGCACAGATACGCAGTATTTT. It is translated as CASSEGFRTDTQYF.

The chain has TRBV28 and TRBJ1-6, with TRBD1 matching 8 bases. Looked up from germline, CDR1 is MDHEN and CDR2 is SYDVKM. The CDR3 has 16 residues. V dropped 5 bases and J dropped 10; count of bases not matched to a gene: 13. CDR3 coding DNA: TGTGCCAGCAGTGTAATCGGACAGGGAATAACATCACCCCTCCACTTT. Translated, it gives CASSVIGQGITSPLHF.

This chain connects TRBV7-2 to TRBJ2-7, with TRBD2 identical over 11 bases. The CDR3 loop spans 17 amino acids. Germline V lookup: CDR1 SGHTA, CDR2 FQGNSA. The ends lost 2 bases at V and 7 bases at J; junction bases unmatched: 13. The CDR3 DNA sequence: TGTGCCAGCAGCTTATCGGGACTAGCGGCCCCGTGGAAGGAGCAGTACTTC. This sequence encodes CASSLSGLAAPWKEQYF. The variable domain in full, with the rest retrieved from reference TRBV7-2 and TRBJ2-7, is GAGVSQSPSNKVTEKGKDVELRCDPISGHTALYWYRQSLGQGLEFLIYFQGNSAPDKSGLPSDRFSAERTGGSVSTLTIQRTQQEDSAVYLCASSLSGLAAPWKEQYFGPGTRLTVT.

The V and J genes are TRBV2 and TRBJ1-5, with 12 bases lining up with TRBD1. Germline V gene lookup returns CDR1 SNHLY and CDR2 FYNNEI. The CDR3 spans 17 residues. Trimming at V came to 6 bases and at J to 6 bases, leaving 12 bases not matched to a gene. Here the CDR3 DNA reads TGTGCCAGCAGCAACAGCTTGGGACAGGGGGCAGGTCAGCCCCAGCATTTT. It yields the protein CASSNSLGQGAGQPQHF.

The CDR3 spells CASSITSGSEQYF. The CDR3 coding sequence is TGTGCCAGTAGTATTACTAGCGGGAGCGAGCAGTACTTC. This rearrangement joins TRBV19 to TRBJ2-7, with 11 positions matching TRBD2. The germline V gene encodes CDR1 LNHDA and CDR2 SQIVND (reference sequence). The ends lost 3 bases at V and 6 bases at J; junction bases unmatched: 1. This CDR3 contains 13 residues.

This rearrangement joins TRBV30 to TRBJ2-3; D unresolved. V lost 2 bases, J lost 2 bases, and 14 bases lay in between. Germline V gene data show CDR1 as GTSNPN and CDR2 as SVGIG (reference sequence). This CDR3 has 15 residues. CDR3 protein: CAWSSGRMVTDTQYF. The CDR3 DNA is TGTGCCTGGAGTTCCGGTAGAATGGTCACAGATACGCAGTATTTT.

The chain joins TRBV21-1 to TRBJ1-6; TRBD1 is taken as the D call from the table, unchecked against the DNA. TRBV21-1 is classified as a pseudogene. This CDR3 is built from 18 residues. The CDR3 sequence is CASSKEWRKGGNRTPLHF. DNA for the CDR3: TGTGCCAGCAGCAAAGAGTGGCGGAAAGGGGGCAATAGAACACCCCTCCACTTT.

The V and J genes are TRBV23-1 and TRBJ2-7, with a weak D call TRBD1 (5 bases). TRBV23-1 is an ORF for which the function is uncertain. The CDR3 sequence is 14 residues long. Trimming left V 3 bases short and J 2 bases short, with 11 bases between. The CDR3 sequence is CASSQKVQAYEQYF. Here the CDR3 DNA reads TGCGCCAGCAGTCAGAAAGTACAGGCCTACGAGCAGTACTTC.

Only a few counts were recorded for this clone. This chain uses TRBV27 with TRBJ2-7, with 9 bases fitting TRBD1. The CDR3 sequence is 14 residues long. The V and J ends lost 5 bases and 4 bases, in that order; junction bases with no gene match: 6. Looked up from germline, CDR1 is MNHEY and CDR2 is SMNVEV (reference sequence). CDR3 residues: CASSPRGQGYEQYF. The CDR3 DNA follows: TGTGCCAGCAGTCCCCGGGGACAGGGATACGAGCAGTACTTC.